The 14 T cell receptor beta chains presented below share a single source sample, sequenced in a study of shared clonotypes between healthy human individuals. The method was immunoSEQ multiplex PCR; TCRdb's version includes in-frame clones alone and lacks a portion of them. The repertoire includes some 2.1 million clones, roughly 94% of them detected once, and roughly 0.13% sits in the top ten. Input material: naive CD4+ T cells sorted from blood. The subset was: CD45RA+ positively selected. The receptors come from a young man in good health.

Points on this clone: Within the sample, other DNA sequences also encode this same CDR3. Here the CDR3 reads CASSEVGSSYEQYF. As DNA, the CDR3 is TGTGCCAGCAGTGAGGTCGGGAGCTCCTACGAGCAGTACTTC. The chain uses TRBV2 and TRBJ2-7, with D maybe TRBD2 (6 bases). This CDR3 region has 14 residues. The germline V and J ends were trimmed by 3 bases and 0 bases, with 9 bases remaining between them. The germline CDR1 and CDR2 sequences are SNHLY and FYNNEI. Full variable domain (remainder filled in from reference TRBV2 and TRBJ2-7): EPEVTQTPSHQVTQMGQEVILRCVPISNHLYFYWYRQILGQKVEFLVSFYNNEISEKSEIFDDQFSVERPDGSNFTLKIRSTKLEDSAMYFCASSEVGSSYEQYFGPGTRLTVT.

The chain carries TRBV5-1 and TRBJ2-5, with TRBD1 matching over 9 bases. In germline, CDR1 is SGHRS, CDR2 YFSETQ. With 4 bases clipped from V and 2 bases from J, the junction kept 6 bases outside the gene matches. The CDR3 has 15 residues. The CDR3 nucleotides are TGCGCCAGCAGCCCACCCGGACAGGGGCAAGAGACCCAGTACTTC. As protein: CASSPPGQGQETQYF.

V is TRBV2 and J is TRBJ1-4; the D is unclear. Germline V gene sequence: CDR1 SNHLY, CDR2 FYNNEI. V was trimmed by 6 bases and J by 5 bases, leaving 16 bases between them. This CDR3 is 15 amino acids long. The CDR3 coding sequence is TGTGCCAGCAGGGAAAACAGCCTCCTCAATGAAAAACTGTTTTTT. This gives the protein CASRENSLLNEKLFF.

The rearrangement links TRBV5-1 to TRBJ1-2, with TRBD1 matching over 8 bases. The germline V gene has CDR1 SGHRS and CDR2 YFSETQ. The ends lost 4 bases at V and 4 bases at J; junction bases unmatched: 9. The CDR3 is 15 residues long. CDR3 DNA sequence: TGCGCCAGCAGCAAAGAGGGGACAGGAATCTATGGCTACACCTTC. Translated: CASSKEGTGIYGYTF. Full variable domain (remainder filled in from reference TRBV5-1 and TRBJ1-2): KAGVTQTPRYLIKTRGQQVTLSCSPISGHRSVSWYQQTPGQGLQFLFEYFSETQRNKGNFPGRFSGRQFSNSRSEMNVSTLELGDSALYLCASSKEGTGIYGYTFGSGTRLTVV.

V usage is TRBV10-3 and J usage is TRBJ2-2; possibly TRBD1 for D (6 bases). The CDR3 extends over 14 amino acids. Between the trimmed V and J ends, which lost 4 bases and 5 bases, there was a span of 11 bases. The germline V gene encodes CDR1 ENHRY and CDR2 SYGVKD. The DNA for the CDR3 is TGTGCCATCAGTGTAACTAGGGGGACCGGGGAGCTGTTTTTT. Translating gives CAISVTRGTGELFF.

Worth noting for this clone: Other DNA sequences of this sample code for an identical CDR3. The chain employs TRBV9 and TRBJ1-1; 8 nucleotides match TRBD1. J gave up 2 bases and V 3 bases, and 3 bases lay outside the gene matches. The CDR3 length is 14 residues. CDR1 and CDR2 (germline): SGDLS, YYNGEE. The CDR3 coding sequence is TGTGCCAGCAGCGGGGGACAGGTTAACACTGAAGCTTTCTTT. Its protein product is CASSGGQVNTEAFF.

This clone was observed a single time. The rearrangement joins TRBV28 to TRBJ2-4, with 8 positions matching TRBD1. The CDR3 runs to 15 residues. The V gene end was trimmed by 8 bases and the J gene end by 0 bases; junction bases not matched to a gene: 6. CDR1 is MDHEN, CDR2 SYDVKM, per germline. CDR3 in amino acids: CASETGDLAKNIQYF. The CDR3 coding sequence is TGTGCCAGCGAGACAGGGGACCTAGCCAAAAACATTCAGTACTTC.

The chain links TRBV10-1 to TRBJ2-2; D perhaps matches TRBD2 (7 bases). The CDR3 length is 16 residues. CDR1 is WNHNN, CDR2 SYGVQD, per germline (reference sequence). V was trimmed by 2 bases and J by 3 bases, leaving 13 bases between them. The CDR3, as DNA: TGCGCCAGCAGTGAGACGGGGGGCGCATACACCGGGGAGCTGTTTTTT. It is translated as CASSETGGAYTGELFF.

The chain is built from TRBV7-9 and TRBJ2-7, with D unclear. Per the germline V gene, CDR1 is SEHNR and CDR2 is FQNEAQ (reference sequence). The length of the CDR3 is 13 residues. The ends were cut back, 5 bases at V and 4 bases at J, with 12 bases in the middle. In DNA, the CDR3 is TGTGCCAGCAGCCCCCCGCCGAATTACGAGCAGTACTTC. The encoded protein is CASSPPPNYEQYF. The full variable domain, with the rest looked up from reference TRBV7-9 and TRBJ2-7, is DTGVSQNPRHKITKRGQNVTFRCDPISEHNRLYWYRQTLGQGPEFLTYFQNEAQLEKSRLLSDRFSAERPKGSFSTLEIQRTEQGDSAMYLCASSPPPNYEQYFGPGTRLTVT.

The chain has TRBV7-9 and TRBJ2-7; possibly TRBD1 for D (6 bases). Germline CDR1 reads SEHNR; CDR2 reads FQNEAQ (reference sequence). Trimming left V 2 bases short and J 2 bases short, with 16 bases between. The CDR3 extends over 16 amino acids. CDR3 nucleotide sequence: TGTGCCAGCAGCTTATTCGGCAGGGGTAAGCCCTACGAGCAGTACTTC. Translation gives CASSLFGRGKPYEQYF. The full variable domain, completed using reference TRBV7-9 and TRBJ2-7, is DTGVSQNPRHKITKRGQNVTFRCDPISEHNRLYWYRQTLGQGPEFLTYFQNEAQLEKSRLLSDRFSAERPKGSFSTLEIQRTEQGDSAMYLCASSLFGRGKPYEQYFGPGTRLTVT.

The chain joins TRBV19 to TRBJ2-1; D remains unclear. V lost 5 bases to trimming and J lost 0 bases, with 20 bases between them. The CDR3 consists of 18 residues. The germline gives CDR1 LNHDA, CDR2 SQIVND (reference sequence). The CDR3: CASSLYRLGLVSYNEQFF. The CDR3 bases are TGTGCCAGTAGTTTATATAGGCTCGGCCTCGTCTCCTACAATGAGCAGTTCTTC.

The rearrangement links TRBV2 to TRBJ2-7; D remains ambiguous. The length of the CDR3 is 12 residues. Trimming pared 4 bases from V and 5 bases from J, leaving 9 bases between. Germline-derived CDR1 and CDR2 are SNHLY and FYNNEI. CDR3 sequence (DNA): TGTGCCAGCAGTGGGTGGCAGCACGAGCAGTACTTC. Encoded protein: CASSGWQHEQYF.

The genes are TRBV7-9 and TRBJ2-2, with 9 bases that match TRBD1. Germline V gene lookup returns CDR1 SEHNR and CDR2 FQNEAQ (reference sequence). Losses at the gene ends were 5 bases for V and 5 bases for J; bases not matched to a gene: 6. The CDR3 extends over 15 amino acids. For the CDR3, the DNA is TGTGCCAGCAGCCTCCGGGACAGGGCTACCGGGGAGCTGTTTTTT. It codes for CASSLRDRATGELFF.

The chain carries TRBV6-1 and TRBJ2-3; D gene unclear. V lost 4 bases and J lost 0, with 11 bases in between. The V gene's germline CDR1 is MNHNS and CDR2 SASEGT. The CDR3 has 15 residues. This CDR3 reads CASSAPPSSTDTQYF. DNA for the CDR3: TGTGCCAGCAGTGCCCCCCCGTCTAGCACAGATACGCAGTATTTT.